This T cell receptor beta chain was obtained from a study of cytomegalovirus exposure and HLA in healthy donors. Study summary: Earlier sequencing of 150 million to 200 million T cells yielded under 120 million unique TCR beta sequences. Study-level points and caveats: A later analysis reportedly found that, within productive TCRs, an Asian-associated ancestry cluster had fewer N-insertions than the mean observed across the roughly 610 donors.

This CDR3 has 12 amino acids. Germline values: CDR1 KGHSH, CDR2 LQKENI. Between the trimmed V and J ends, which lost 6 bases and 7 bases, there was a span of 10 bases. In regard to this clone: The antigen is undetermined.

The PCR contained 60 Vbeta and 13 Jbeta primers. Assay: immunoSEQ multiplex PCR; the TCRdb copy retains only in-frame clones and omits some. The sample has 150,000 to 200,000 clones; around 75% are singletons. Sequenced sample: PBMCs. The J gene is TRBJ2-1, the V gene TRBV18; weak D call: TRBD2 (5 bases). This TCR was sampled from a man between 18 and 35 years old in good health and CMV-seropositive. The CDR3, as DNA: TGTGCCAGCTCTCGGCCGGGGAATGAGCAGTTCTTC. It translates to CASSRPGNEQFF.